The 9 T cell receptor beta chains reported below all come from one sample, sequenced in a study of blood T cell repertoires in COVID-19 (dated by TCRdb to 2020 to 2021). Preparation of the library involved the immunoSEQ multiplex PCR assay. Not all clones reach the TCRdb copy of this immuneACCESS table, which keeps in-frame sequences only. Checked studies attribute under half of the gap to unresolved V genes and leave the rest unexplained. The sample table lists over 70,000 clones, roughly 84% of them with a count of one. The ten top clones hold roughly 11% of the sample. Sequencing was performed on peripheral blood. The receptors were gathered from a man aged 55 to 70 with COVID-19, enrolled during active disease.

This clone has only one observation. This chain joins TRBV11-2 and TRBJ1-3; D gene unclear. In germline, CDR1 is SGHAT, CDR2 FQNNGV. CDR3 length: 16 residues. V was cut by 1 base and J by 2 bases, with 12 bases left in between. The CDR3 region has the DNA TGTGCCAGCAGCTTAGGTCTGGCCGACACTGGAAACACCATATATTTT. Protein product: CASSLGLADTGNTIYF.

The gene calls are TRBV28 and TRBJ2-7, with 7 bases that match TRBD1. Trimming removed 6 bases from V and 0 bases from J; junction bases left unmatched: 2. Per germline, CDR1 MDHEN and CDR2 SYDVKM. The CDR3 spans 13 residues. The CDR3 protein is CASSRDSSYEQYF. In DNA, the CDR3 is TGTGCCAGCAGCCGGGACAGCTCCTACGAGCAGTACTTC.

V usage is TRBV9 and J usage is TRBJ1-1, with D perhaps TRBD1 (5 bases). V lost 0 bases to trimming and J lost 2 bases, with 11 bases between them. Germline CDR1 reads SGDLS; CDR2 reads YYNGEE. The CDR3 covers 15 residues. In DNA, the CDR3 is TGTGCCAGCAGCGTAGTGGGGGGAGGAAACACTGAAGCTTTCTTT. Translating it yields CASSVVGGGNTEAFF. Drawing the rest from reference TRBV9 and TRBJ1-1, the complete variable domain is DSGVTQTPKHLITATGQRVTLRCSPRSGDLSVYWYQQSLDQGLQFLIQYYNGEERAKGNILERFSAQQFPDLHSELNLSSLELGDSALYFCASSVVGGGNTEAFFGQGTRLTVV.

The chain has TRBV30 and TRBJ1-5; TRBD1 matches 7 bases. Looked up from germline, CDR1 is GTSNPN and CDR2 is SVGIG (reference sequence). The CDR3 is made up of 16 amino acids. With 3 bases clipped from V and 6 bases from J, the junction kept 14 bases outside the gene matches. CDR3 coding DNA: TGTGCCTGGAGCGAGTCTAACAGGGGCGCAGCTCAGCCCCAGCATTTT. It codes for CAWSESNRGAAQPQHF.

J is TRBJ1-5 and V is TRBV2; possible D gene TRBD1, 5 bases. The CDR3 is made up of 14 amino acids. CDR1 is SNHLY, CDR2 FYNNEI, per germline. The germline V and J ends were trimmed by 3 bases and 0 bases, with 6 bases remaining between them. The CDR3 DNA follows: TGTGCCAGCAGTGAGACAGATAGCAATCAGCCCCAGCATTTT. It yields the protein CASSETDSNQPQHF.

In DNA form, the CDR3 reads TGTGCCAGCAGTGAACTAGCGGGGGGAGGAAACATTCAGTACTTC. This encodes CASSELAGGGNIQYF. This sequence joins TRBV25-1 and TRBJ2-4; 11 nucleotides line up with TRBD2. Germline CDR1 MGHDK, CDR2 SYGVNS. V was pared by 2 bases and J by 6 bases, with 3 bases of the junction left unmatched. This CDR3 contains 15 residues. Based on the CDR3 plus reference TRBV25-1 and TRBJ2-4, the full variable domain is EADIYQTPRYLVIGTGKKITLECSQTMGHDKMYWYQQDPGMELHLIHYSYGVNSTEKGDLSSESTVSRIRTEHFPLTLESARPSHTSQYLCASSELAGGGNIQYFGAGTRLSVL.

This chain uses TRBV5-1 with TRBJ2-1, with no clear D. The CDR3 extends over 16 amino acids. V lost 2 bases and J 8 bases, leaving 20 bases between the germline ends. CDR1 and CDR2 from the germline V gene are SGHRS and YFSETQ. The CDR3 sequence: CASSFLPASPTDEQFF. DNA for the CDR3: TGCGCCAGCAGCTTCCTCCCAGCGTCCCCGACGGATGAGCAGTTCTTC. The whole variable domain, remainder taken from reference TRBV5-1 and TRBJ2-1, is KAGVTQTPRYLIKTRGQQVTLSCSPISGHRSVSWYQQTPGQGLQFLFEYFSETQRNKGNFPGRFSGRQFSNSRSEMNVSTLELGDSALYLCASSFLPASPTDEQFFGPGTRLTVL.

The chain combines TRBV28 with TRBJ1-2; D not certain. The CDR3 spans 16 residues. Per the germline V gene, CDR1 is MDHEN and CDR2 is SYDVKM. V was trimmed by 3 bases and J by 8 bases, leaving 22 bases between them. The CDR3 region is CASSLVAAALGGGYTF. CDR3 sequence (DNA): TGTGCCAGCAGTTTGGTCGCCGCCGCATTGGGAGGGGGCTACACCTTC.

The chain is built from TRBV5-1 and TRBJ2-1, with TRBD2 matching 14 bases. The V gene end was trimmed by 6 bases and the J gene end by 9 bases; junction bases not matched to a gene: 11. The length of the CDR3 is 16 residues. Germline CDR1 reads SGHRS; CDR2 reads YFSETQ. CDR3 DNA: TGCGCCAGCACCTTAGGGACTAGCGGGAGATCGGGTGAGCAGTTCTTC. Translating gives CASTLGTSGRSGEQFF.